The clone carrying this T cell receptor (beta chain) was picked up many times. Its antigen is undetermined. The CDR3 runs 14 residues. V gave up 4 bases and J gave up 0 bases, with 10 bases separating them. Germline values: CDR1 LGHNA, CDR2 YSLEER. The entry originates in a study of molecular identifiers for immune sequencing clone quantification. Naive CD8 T cells were FACS-sorted by CD8+CD4-CCR7+CD45RA+ markers. A single record per CDR3 protein comes from TCRdb applying MiXCR to the PCR reads. Seen here are approximately 550,000 distinct CDR3 sequences, about 26% observed once, and the top ten hold 0.7% to 0.9%. Overall study findings and caveats: Clones exceeding 20 RNA copies carried over 98% of effector molecules but under 1% of naive-cell molecules.

The chain links TRBV4-3 to TRBJ2-7; D possibly corresponds to TRBD1 (6 bases). The specimen was naive CD8+ T cells from blood, with Jurkat cell RNA spiked in. The subset was: FACS-sorted CD8+CD4-CCR7+CD45RA+ naive T cells. This receptor was obtained from a human donor in good health. Some libraries in this study had Jurkat cell RNA spiked in. This CDR3 reads CASSPGHSSYEQYF. The CDR3 region has the DNA TGCGCCAGCAGCCCGGGACACAGCTCCTACGAGCAGTACTTC.